This entry concerns a single TCR beta chain. Germline CDR1 SGHTA, CDR2 FQGTGA. V gave up 5 bases and J gave up 2 bases, with 24 bases separating them. The CDR3 sequence is 18 residues long. The data originate from a study of blood T cell repertoires in COVID-19. Assay used: immunoSEQ multiplex PCR; TCRdb lists only in-frame clones, some missing. There are approximately 180,000 clones in the sample; around four fifths occur only once, and 6% to 7% lies in the top ten. This TCR was recovered from a woman aged 40 to 50 with COVID-19, enrolled during active disease. The rearrangement uses TRBV7-3 and TRBJ2-5, with a weak D call TRBD1 (6 bases). The sample comprised peripheral blood. This CDR3 reads CASSPWGTGPKTQETQYF. In DNA form, the CDR3 reads TGTGCCAGCAGCCCCTGGGGAACAGGGCCGAAAACACAAGAGACCCAGTACTTC.